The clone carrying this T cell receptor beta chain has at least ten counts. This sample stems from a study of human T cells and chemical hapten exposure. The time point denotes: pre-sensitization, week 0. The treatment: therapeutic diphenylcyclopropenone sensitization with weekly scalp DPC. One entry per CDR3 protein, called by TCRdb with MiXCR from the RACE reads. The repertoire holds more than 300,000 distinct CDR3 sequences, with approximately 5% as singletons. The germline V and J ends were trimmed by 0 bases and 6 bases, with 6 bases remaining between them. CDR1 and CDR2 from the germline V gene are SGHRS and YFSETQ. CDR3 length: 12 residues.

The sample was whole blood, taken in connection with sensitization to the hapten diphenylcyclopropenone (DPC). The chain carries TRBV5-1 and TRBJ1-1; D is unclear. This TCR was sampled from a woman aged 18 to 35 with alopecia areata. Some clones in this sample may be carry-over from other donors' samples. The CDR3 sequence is CASSLGASEAFF. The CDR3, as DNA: TGCGCCAGCAGCTTGGGAGCATCTGAAGCTTTCTTT.